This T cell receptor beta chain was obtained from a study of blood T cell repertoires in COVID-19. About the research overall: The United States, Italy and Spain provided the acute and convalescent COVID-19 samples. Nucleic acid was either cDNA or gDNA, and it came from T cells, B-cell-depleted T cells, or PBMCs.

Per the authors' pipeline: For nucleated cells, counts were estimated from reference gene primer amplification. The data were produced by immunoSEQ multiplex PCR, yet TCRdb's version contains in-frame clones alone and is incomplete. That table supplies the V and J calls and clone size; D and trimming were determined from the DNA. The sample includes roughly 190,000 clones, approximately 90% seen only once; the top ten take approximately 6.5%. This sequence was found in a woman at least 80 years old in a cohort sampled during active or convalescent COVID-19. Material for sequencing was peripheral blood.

The CDR3 is CASSAGDATNEKLFF. CDR3 DNA: TGTGCCAGCAGTGCCGGGGATGCAACTAATGAAAAACTGTTTTTT. The V call is TRBV28, the J call TRBJ1-4; D unresolved. The CDR3 is made up of 15 amino acids. Germline lookup yields CDR1 MDHEN and CDR2 SYDVKM. V lost 5 bases and J lost 0, with 10 bases in between.